One and the same sample provided the 10 T cell receptor beta chains below, sequenced in a study of naive and memory T cell subsets. Two oligonucleotides, mixed equimolar, formed the beta constant-region primer covering TRBC1 and TRBC2. Four rounds of PCR amplified the ligated cDNA using nested alpha and beta constant-region primers plus SP2. Each CDR3 protein gets one entry after TCRdb re-called the UMI-ligation and nested PCR reads with MiXCR. The data hold 95,000 to 150,000 distinct CDR3 sequences, with roughly 36% observed a single time. The sequencing input was central memory CD4+ T cells from blood. Every receptor here comes from a human donor in good health.

Only a few counts were recorded for this clonotype. The V gene is TRBV20-1, the J gene TRBJ2-7, with a tentative D call TRBD2 (5 bases). Germline CDR1 is DFQATT and CDR2 is SNEGSKA (reference sequence). V was cut by 3 bases and J by 0 bases, with 6 bases left in between. The CDR3 spans 12 residues. CDR3 protein: CSASGNSYEQYF. Here the CDR3 DNA reads TGCAGTGCTAGCGGGAACTCCTACGAGCAGTACTTC.

The chain uses TRBV28 and TRBJ2-7; 11 nucleotides match TRBD2. V lost 6 bases, J lost 5 bases, and 6 bases stayed unmatched. Looked up from germline, CDR1 is MDHEN and CDR2 is SYDVKM. The CDR3 loop spans 14 amino acids. In DNA, the CDR3 is TGTGCCAGCAGCCTTATGGGACTAGCGGACGAGCAGTACTTC. This encodes CASSLMGLADEQYF.

This clonotype was counted a few times. V gene TRBV15 combines with J gene TRBJ1-1, with a possible D match to TRBD1 (5 bases). The germline V gene encodes CDR1 LNHNV and CDR2 YYDKDF (reference sequence). CDR3 size: 18 residues. Trimming removed 0 bases from V and 4 bases from J, with 21 bases in between. The CDR3 DNA follows: TGTGCCACCAGCAGAGATAGAATCGGGAGGGGCTCAGGCACTGAAGCTTTCTTT. Translating it yields CATSRDRIGRGSGTEAFF.

J is TRBJ2-1 and V is TRBV9; 8 nucleotides line up with TRBD1. Trimming cost V 4 bases and J 5 bases; bases outside gene matches: 14. Germline values: CDR1 SGDLS, CDR2 YYNGEE. This CDR3 has 17 residues. The DNA for the CDR3 is TGTGCCAGCAGCCCCCGGAACCAGGGGGCGGAGGACAATGAGCAGTTCTTC. Protein sequence: CASSPRNQGAEDNEQFF.

The rearrangement uses TRBV11-2 and TRBJ2-7, with a tentative D call TRBD2 (6 bases). CDR1 SGHAT and CDR2 FQNNGV come from the germline V gene. V was cut by 5 bases and J by 0 bases, with 14 bases left in between. This CDR3 is built from 15 residues. The CDR3 region is CASSPSGVSSYEQYF. CDR3 DNA: TGTGCCAGCAGCCCCTCGGGAGTGAGCTCCTACGAGCAGTACTTC.

The J gene is TRBJ2-1, the V gene TRBV7-9; 8 bases align to TRBD2. Germline CDR1 SEHNR, CDR2 FQNEAQ (reference sequence). The length of the CDR3 is 15 residues. V shed 4 bases, J shed 9 bases, and the junction held 11 bases outside the gene matches. The CDR3, as DNA: TGTGCCAGCAGCTGGTCCAGCGGGAGTGATCGTGAGCAGTTCTTC. Translation gives CASSWSSGSDREQFF.

This clonotype was counted ten times or more. The chain joins TRBV20-1 to TRBJ1-6; TRBD1 aligns across 7 bases. CDR1 and CDR2 from the germline V gene are DFQATT and SNEGSKA (reference sequence). The trim removed 6 bases at V and 5 bases at J, leaving 10 bases unmatched. The CDR3 is made up of 15 amino acids. The DNA of the CDR3 is TGCAGTGCCCCGAGGGACAGAAGAAATAATTCACCCCTCCACTTT. It specifies CSAPRDRRNNSPLHF.

The gene calls are TRBV11-1 and TRBJ2-1; 7 bases fit TRBD2. J gave up 0 bases and V 4 bases, and 9 bases lay outside the gene matches. CDR1 is SGHAT and CDR2 is FQDESV in the germline V gene (reference sequence). This CDR3 region has 17 residues. This CDR3 is CASSSRMTSHSYNEQFF. The CDR3 nucleotides read TGTGCCAGCAGCTCCCGGATGACTAGCCACTCCTACAATGAGCAGTTCTTC. The full variable domain, its missing parts supplied by reference TRBV11-1 and TRBJ2-1, is EAEVAQSPRYKITEKSQAVAFWCDPISGHATLYWYRQILGQGPELLVQFQDESVVDDSQLPKDRFSAERLKGVDSTLKIQPAELGDSAMYLCASSSRMTSHSYNEQFFGPGTRLTVL.

The V and J genes are TRBV5-4 and TRBJ2-5; perhaps TRBD2 as D (6 bases). The CDR3 totals 16 residues. Trimming stripped 4 bases from V and 4 bases from J, with 20 bases between. Germline lookup yields CDR1 SGHNT and CDR2 YYREEE (reference sequence). The CDR3 here is CASSLDVGGPRETQYF. CDR3 bases: TGTGCCAGCAGCCTTGACGTAGGAGGGCCTAGAGAGACCCAGTACTTC. Variable domain in full (rest from reference TRBV5-4 and TRBJ2-5): ETGVTQSPTHLIKTRGQQVTLRCSSQSGHNTVSWYQQALGQGPQFIFQYYREEENGRGNFPPRFSGLQFPNYSSELNVNALELDDSALYLCASSLDVGGPRETQYFGPGTRLLVL.

This clonotype was seen a few times. The rearrangement joins TRBV12-5 to TRBJ2-7; 7 bases are a match to TRBD1. CDR3 length: 15 residues. V was pared by 9 bases and J by 5 bases, with 16 bases of the junction left unmatched. Germline-derived CDR1 and CDR2 are LGHNT and FRNRAP. CDR3 nucleotides: TGTGCTAGCGGTAGACAGGGAGCTGTGGGCCACGAGCAGTACTTC. As protein: CASGRQGAVGHEQYF.